The 23 T cell receptor beta chains reported below all come from one sample, sequenced in a study of cytomegalovirus exposure and HLA in healthy donors. This PCR relied on a set of 60 Vbeta primers and 13 Jbeta primers. Libraries were prepared by immunoSEQ multiplex PCR; TCRdb keeps only in-frame clonotypes and omits some of them. This table has around 110,000 clones, about three quarters appearing once. Sequenced: PBMCs. These receptors originate from a man younger than 45 in good health and CMV-seronegative.

This chain links TRBV5-4 with TRBJ2-5, with 9 bases that match TRBD2. The CDR3 consists of 15 residues. J gave up 7 bases and V 4 bases, and 11 bases lay outside the gene matches. The germline gives CDR1 SGHNT, CDR2 YYREEE (reference sequence). The CDR3 DNA follows: TGTGCCAGCAGCGCCGGTATAGCGGGAGCGTCGACCCAGTACTTC. Translation gives CASSAGIAGASTQYF.

V usage is TRBV15 and J usage is TRBJ2-7, with TRBD1 matching 12 bases. V shed 1 base, J shed 7 bases, and the junction held 5 bases outside the gene matches. This CDR3 spans 15 amino acids. From germline, CDR1 is LNHNV and CDR2 YYDKDF (reference sequence). The CDR3 nucleotides are TGTGCCACCAGCAGAGGGGGACAGGGGGCACAAGAGCAGTACTTC. Its translation: CATSRGGQGAQEQYF.

The chain combines TRBV27 with TRBJ1-6; 8 nucleotides agree with TRBD1. CDR1 MNHEY and CDR2 SMNVEV come from the germline V gene (reference sequence). The CDR3 length is 14 residues. With V trimmed by 5 bases and J by 9 bases, 6 bases remained unmatched. The CDR3 region has the DNA TGTGCCAGCAGTGTCACAGGGGGGGGTTCACCCCTCCACTTT. Amino acid sequence: CASSVTGGGSPLHF.

This clone was recorded at least ten times. A clone one base away is much larger, so this may be a read error. J is TRBJ2-7 and V is TRBV11-2; TRBD2 might be the D (5 bases). The CDR3 consists of 12 residues. In germline, CDR1 is SGHAT, CDR2 FQNNGV. Trimming left V 6 bases short and J 6 bases short, with 12 bases between. The CDR3 loop is CASSGRESEQYF. The CDR3, as DNA: TGTGCCAGCAGTGGTAGGGAGAGCGAGCAGTACTTC.

The chain combines TRBV14 with TRBJ1-4; D is ambiguous. The germline V gene has CDR1 SGHDN and CDR2 FVKESK. The germline V and J ends were trimmed by 6 bases and 8 bases, with 13 bases remaining between them. CDR3 size: 13 residues. In DNA, the CDR3 is TGTGCCAGCAGTCTGGACGAGGGAGAAAAACTGTTTTTT. As protein: CASSLDEGEKLFF.

The rearrangement uses TRBV7-9 and TRBJ1-1; 9 bases are shared with TRBD1. V lost 5 bases and J lost 2; bases outside the gene matches: 3. This CDR3 has 14 amino acids. Germline loops: CDR1 SEHNR, CDR2 FQNEAQ (reference sequence). In DNA form, the CDR3 reads TGTGCCAGCAGCCCGGGACAGGGTAACACTGAAGCTTTCTTT. Its translation is CASSPGQGNTEAFF.

This clone was detected only once. V gene TRBV5-1 combines with J gene TRBJ2-4; 8 nucleotides align to TRBD2. This CDR3 is built from 16 residues. Trimming at V came to 0 bases and at J to 7 bases, leaving 9 bases not matched to a gene. CDR1 is SGHRS, CDR2 YFSETQ, per germline. CDR3 protein: CASSLGPGLGGNIQYF. CDR3 DNA: TGCGCCAGCAGCTTGGGACCGGGACTAGGGGGGAACATTCAGTACTTC.

Points on this clone: At one boundary the junction diverges from the germline segment, which might be a read error. This rearrangement joins TRBV7-9 to TRBJ2-1; TRBD2 aligns across 9 bases. The germline CDR1 and CDR2 sequences are SEHNR and FQNEAQ (reference sequence). The CDR3 contains 13 residues. The CDR3 DNA is TGTGCCAGCAGCTTAGCCGCCGGGACTAGCTTACTCTTC. This sequence encodes CASSLAAGTSLLF.

Written as DNA, the CDR3 is TGTGCCAGCAGCGTAGGGCCAGGGGTAGGGTACGAGCAGTACTTC. Translating gives CASSVGPGVGYEQYF. V gene TRBV9 combines with J gene TRBJ2-7; tentatively, D is TRBD1 (6 bases). Germline loops: CDR1 SGDLS, CDR2 YYNGEE. The CDR3 sequence is 15 residues long. The germline V and J ends were trimmed by 0 bases and 4 bases, with 14 bases remaining between them.

The CDR3 DNA is TGTGCCAGCAGCTCAGCTAGGACTAGCGGAGACAATGAGCAGTTCTTC. It encodes CASSSARTSGDNEQFF. The chain couples TRBV7-9 to TRBJ2-1, with TRBD2 matching 10 bases. CDR3 length equals 16 residues. Germline V lookup: CDR1 SEHNR, CDR2 FQNEAQ (reference sequence). Trimming cost V 4 bases and J 5 bases; bases outside gene matches: 8.

This CDR3 reads CATATSGRGDIQYF. The DNA of the CDR3 is TGTGCCACTGCGACTAGCGGGAGGGGGGACATTCAGTACTTC. The rearrangement links TRBV19 to TRBJ2-4; 14 nucleotides match TRBD2. This CDR3 spans 14 amino acids. Germline CDR1 and CDR2: LNHDA and SQIVND (reference sequence). Trimming removed 10 bases from V and 8 bases from J; junction bases left unmatched: 7.

The rearrangement uses TRBV2 and TRBJ1-6, with D tentatively TRBD1 (6 bases). V lost 6 bases and J 7 bases, leaving 10 bases between the germline ends. Per the germline V gene, CDR1 is SNHLY and CDR2 is FYNNEI. This CDR3 region has 13 residues. In DNA form, the CDR3 reads TGTGCCAGCAGACAGGGCCGGAATTCACCCCTCCACTTT. Its translation is CASRQGRNSPLHF.

This clone has just a few counts. The V and J genes are TRBV19 and TRBJ2-6, with TRBD1 as a possible D gene (6 bases). Trimming removed 2 bases from V and 0 bases from J, with 17 bases in between. The V gene's germline CDR1 is LNHDA and CDR2 SQIVND (reference sequence). This CDR3 region has 19 residues. The CDR3 DNA reads as TGTGCCAGTAGTATACAGATATCGAGGGGGTACTCTGGGGCCAACGTCCTGACTTTC. This codes for CASSIQISRGYSGANVLTF.

Regarding this clone: Other DNA sequences in the same sample also yield this CDR3. In DNA form, the CDR3 reads TGTGCCAGTAGTATCGATTCAGGACAGGGGAACACTGAAGCTTTCTTT. Protein product: CASSIDSGQGNTEAFF. The rearrangement joins TRBV19 to TRBJ1-1, with 8 bases fitting TRBD1. Germline V gene sequence: CDR1 LNHDA, CDR2 SQIVND (reference sequence). The V gene end was trimmed by 3 bases and the J gene end by 1 base; junction bases not matched to a gene: 7. The length of the CDR3 is 16 residues.

CDR3 loop: CASSSGNRVQGNYGYTF. The CDR3 DNA follows: TGCGCCAGCAGCTCCGGGAACCGAGTACAGGGTAACTATGGCTACACCTTC. The rearrangement uses TRBV5-1 and TRBJ1-2, with TRBD1 as a possible D gene (6 bases). V dropped 3 bases and J dropped 1 base, with 19 bases sitting between them. Germline lookup yields CDR1 SGHRS and CDR2 YFSETQ. The CDR3 length is 17 residues.

The rearrangement links TRBV2 to TRBJ2-7; D is unresolved. V lost 6 bases, J lost 2 bases, and 8 bases lay in between. The CDR3 spans 12 residues. CDR1 and CDR2 (germline): SNHLY, FYNNEI. The CDR3 here is CASRPDTYEQYF. DNA for the CDR3: TGTGCCAGCAGGCCCGACACCTACGAGCAGTACTTC. Full variable domain (rest looked up from reference TRBV2 and TRBJ2-7): EPEVTQTPSHQVTQMGQEVILRCVPISNHLYFYWYRQILGQKVEFLVSFYNNEISEKSEIFDDQFSVERPDGSNFTLKIRSTKLEDSAMYFCASRPDTYEQYFGPGTRLTVT.

The chain couples TRBV30 to TRBJ1-1, with unresolved D. Trimming took off 3 bases at V and 3 bases at J, with 11 bases between the two ends. This CDR3 region has 13 residues. Germline values: CDR1 GTSNPN, CDR2 SVGIG (reference sequence). In nucleotides, the CDR3 is TGTGCCTGGAGCCGACTAAGGGACACTGAAGCTTTCTTT. It codes for CAWSRLRDTEAFF.

This clone was observed once. V usage is TRBV6-1 and J usage is TRBJ2-7, with D possibly matching TRBD1 (5 bases). The CDR3 is made up of 14 amino acids. CDR1 MNHNS and CDR2 SASEGT come from the germline V gene. V lost 4 bases to trimming and J lost 2 bases, with 12 bases between them. The CDR3 spells CASSALGATYEQYF. CDR3 nucleotides: TGTGCCAGCAGTGCCCTAGGGGCCACCTACGAGCAGTACTTC.

This clone was detected only a few times. This CDR3 reads CASSLGSSGGEKLFF. DNA for the CDR3: TGTGCCAGCAGCTTAGGGAGTTCAGGGGGTGAAAAACTGTTTTTT. The rearrangement joins TRBV11-2 to TRBJ1-4, with 7 bases aligning to TRBD1. Per the germline V gene, CDR1 is SGHAT and CDR2 is FQNNGV. This CDR3 comprises 15 residues. V dropped 1 base and J dropped 7; count of bases not matched to a gene: 6.

V usage is TRBV2 and J usage is TRBJ2-1; TRBD2 matches 13 bases. The germline V gene encodes CDR1 SNHLY and CDR2 FYNNEI. The CDR3 extends over 14 amino acids. The trim removed 8 bases at V and 9 bases at J, leaving 7 bases unmatched. CDR3 sequence: CASVLAGGRGEQFF. CDR3 nucleotides: TGTGCCAGCGTACTAGCGGGGGGGCGGGGTGAGCAGTTCTTC.

V gene TRBV30 combines with J gene TRBJ2-7; D is perhaps TRBD1 (6 bases). Germline CDR1 and CDR2: GTSNPN and SVGIG (reference sequence). With 4 bases removed from V and 5 bases from J, the gap between germline ends came to 12 bases. The CDR3 contains 12 residues. The CDR3 protein is CAWTIKGDEQYF. The CDR3 DNA is TGTGCCTGGACTATAAAGGGGGACGAGCAGTACTTC.

The chain joins TRBV7-9 to TRBJ2-7, with a possible D match to TRBD1 (6 bases). The CDR3 is 14 residues long. The germline CDR1 and CDR2 sequences are SEHNR and FQNEAQ (reference sequence). The V and J ends lost 5 bases and 2 bases respectively, with 13 bases between them. This CDR3 reads CASSPPPGAYEQYF. The CDR3 DNA sequence: TGTGCCAGCAGCCCCCCGCCAGGGGCCTACGAGCAGTACTTC.

The chain carries TRBV6-5 and TRBJ1-1, with D unresolved. The CDR3 loop spans 14 amino acids. V was clipped by 2 bases and J by 5 bases, with 12 bases between them. Germline V gene lookup returns CDR1 MNHEY and CDR2 SVGAGI. DNA for the CDR3: TGTGCCAGCAGTTACACGGTTTGGAGTACTGAAGCTTTCTTT. Its translation: CASSYTVWSTEAFF.